This T cell receptor beta chain stems from a study of regulatory T cells in long-lasting Graves disease. This clonotype came up many times. Its antigen remains unidentified. Notes on the study in general: Comparison showed that persistent patients shared more public clonotypes (about 3,000) than new patients (roughly 970).

This sample's time point: persistent/refractory GD, antithyroid drugs over 5 years with positive TRAb. PBMC RNA served as the TCR library source. A volume of roughly 9.9 milliliters of peripheral blood was collected in EDTA tubes. Construction of TCR beta libraries relied on iRepertoire HTBI primers and on Arm-PCR targeting CDR3 regions. Using its own MiXCR run on the multiplex PCR reads, TCRdb lists one record per CDR3 protein. This sample has about 460,000 distinct CDR3 sequences, with approximately 23% found just once. The receptor comes from a female donor with Graves disease. The sequencing here drew on peripheral blood mononuclear cells (PBMCs), taken when the disease was refractory, from a patient treated with antithyroid drugs.

The CDR3, as DNA: TGTGCCAGCAGTTTAGACACCTATGGCTACACCTTC. This encodes CASSLDTYGYTF. The chain couples TRBV12-3 or TRBV12-4 to TRBJ1-2; D unresolved. The V end lost 1 base, the J end lost 4 bases, and 4 bases lay between the germline ends. There are 12 residues in the CDR3.